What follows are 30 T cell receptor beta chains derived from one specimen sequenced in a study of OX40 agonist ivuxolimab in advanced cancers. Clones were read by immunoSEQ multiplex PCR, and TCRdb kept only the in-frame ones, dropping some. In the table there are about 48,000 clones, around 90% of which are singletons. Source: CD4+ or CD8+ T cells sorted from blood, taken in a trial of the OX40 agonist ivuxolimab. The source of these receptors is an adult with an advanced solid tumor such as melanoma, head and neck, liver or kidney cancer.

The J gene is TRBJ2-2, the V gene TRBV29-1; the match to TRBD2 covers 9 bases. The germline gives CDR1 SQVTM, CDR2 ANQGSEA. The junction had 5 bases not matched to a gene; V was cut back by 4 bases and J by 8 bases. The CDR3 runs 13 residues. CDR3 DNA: TGCAGCGTTGTCAGGACTAGCGCTGGGGAGCTGTTTTTT. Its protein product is CSVVRTSAGELFF.

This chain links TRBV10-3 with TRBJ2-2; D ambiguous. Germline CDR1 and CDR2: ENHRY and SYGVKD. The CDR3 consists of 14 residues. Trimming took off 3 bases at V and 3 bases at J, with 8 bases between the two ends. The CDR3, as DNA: TGTGCCATCAGTGATCTGGGATACACCGGGGAGCTGTTTTTT. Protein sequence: CAISDLGYTGELFF.

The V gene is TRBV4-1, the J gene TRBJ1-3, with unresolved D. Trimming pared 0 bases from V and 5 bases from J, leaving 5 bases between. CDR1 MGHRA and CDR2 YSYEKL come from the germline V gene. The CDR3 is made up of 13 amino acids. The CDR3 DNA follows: TGCGCCAGCAGCCAAGATGGTAGAAACACCATATATTTT. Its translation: CASSQDGRNTIYF.

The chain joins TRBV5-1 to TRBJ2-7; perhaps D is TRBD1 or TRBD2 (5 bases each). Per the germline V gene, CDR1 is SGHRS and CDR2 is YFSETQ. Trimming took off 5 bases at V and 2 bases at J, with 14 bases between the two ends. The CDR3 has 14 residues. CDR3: CASRTGTLAYEQYF. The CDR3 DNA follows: TGCGCCAGCAGAACCGGGACGCTAGCCTACGAGCAGTACTTC.

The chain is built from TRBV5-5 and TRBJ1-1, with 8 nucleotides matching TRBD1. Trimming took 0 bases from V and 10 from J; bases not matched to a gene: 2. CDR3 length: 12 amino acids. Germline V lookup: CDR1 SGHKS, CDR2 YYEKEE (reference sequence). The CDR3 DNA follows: TGTGCCAGCAGCTTGGTTGACAGGGGAGCTTTCTTT. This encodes CASSLVDRGAFF.

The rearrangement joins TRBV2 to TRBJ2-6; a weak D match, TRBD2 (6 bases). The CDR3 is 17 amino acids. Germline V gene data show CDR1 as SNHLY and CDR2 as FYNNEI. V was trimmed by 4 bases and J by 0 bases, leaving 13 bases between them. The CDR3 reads CASSVEGMHSGANVLTF. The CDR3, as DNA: TGTGCCAGCAGTGTGGAGGGCATGCACTCTGGGGCCAACGTCCTGACTTTC.

CDR3 in DNA: TGTGCCAGCAGTCGGACAGGCAACTATGGCTACACCTTC. The encoded protein is CASSRTGNYGYTF. The chain uses TRBV6-5 and TRBJ1-2; 7 bases map to TRBD1. The CDR3 length is 13 residues. Losses at the gene ends were 5 bases for V and 2 bases for J; bases not matched to a gene: 2. The V gene's germline CDR1 is MNHEY and CDR2 SVGAGI.

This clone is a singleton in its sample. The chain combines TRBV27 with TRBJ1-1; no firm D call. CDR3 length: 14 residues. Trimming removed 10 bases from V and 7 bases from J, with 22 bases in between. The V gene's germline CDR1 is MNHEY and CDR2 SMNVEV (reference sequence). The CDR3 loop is CATRPRAGYLEAFF. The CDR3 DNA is TGTGCCACCCGACCCCGGGCCGGATACCTTGAAGCTTTCTTT.

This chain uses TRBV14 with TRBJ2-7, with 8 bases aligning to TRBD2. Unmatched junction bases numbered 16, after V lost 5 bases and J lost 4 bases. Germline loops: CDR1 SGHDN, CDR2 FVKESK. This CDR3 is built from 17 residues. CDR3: CASSFPGLERPVYEQYF. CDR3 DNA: TGTGCCAGCAGCTTCCCGGGACTAGAGAGGCCCGTTTACGAGCAGTACTTC. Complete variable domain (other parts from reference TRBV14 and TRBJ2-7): EAGVTQFPSHSVIEKGQTVTLRCDPISGHDNLYWYRRVMGKEIKFLLHFVKESKQDESGMPNNRFLAERTGGTYSTLKVQPAELEDSGVYFCASSFPGLERPVYEQYFGPGTRLTVT.

The CDR3 protein is CATTKDTSTDTQYF. In DNA form, the CDR3 reads TGTGCCACCACGAAGGACACTAGCACAGATACGCAGTATTTT. The chain links TRBV2 to TRBJ2-3; D is possibly TRBD1 (5 bases). The V gene lost 10 bases and the J gene lost 0 bases, with 14 bases spanning the gap. CDR3 size: 14 residues. Germline loops: CDR1 SNHLY, CDR2 FYNNEI.

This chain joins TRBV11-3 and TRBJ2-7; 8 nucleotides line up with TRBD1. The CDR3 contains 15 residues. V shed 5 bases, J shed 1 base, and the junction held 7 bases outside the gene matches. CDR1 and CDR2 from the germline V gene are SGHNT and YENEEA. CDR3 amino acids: CASSPGQGASYEQYF. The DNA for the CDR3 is TGTGCCAGCAGCCCCGGGCAGGGGGCTTCCTACGAGCAGTACTTC.

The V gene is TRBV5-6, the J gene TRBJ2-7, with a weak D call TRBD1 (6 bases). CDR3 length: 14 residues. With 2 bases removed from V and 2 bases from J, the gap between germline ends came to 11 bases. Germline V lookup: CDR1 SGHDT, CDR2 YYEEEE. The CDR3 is CASSFQGPPYEQYF. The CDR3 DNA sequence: TGTGCCAGCAGCTTTCAGGGGCCCCCCTACGAGCAGTACTTC.

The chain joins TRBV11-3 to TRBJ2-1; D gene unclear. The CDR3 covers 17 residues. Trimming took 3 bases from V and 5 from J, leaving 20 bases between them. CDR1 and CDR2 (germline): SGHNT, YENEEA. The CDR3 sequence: CASSFTLLGKSHNEQFF. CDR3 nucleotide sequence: TGTGCCAGCAGCTTTACCCTATTGGGGAAGTCACACAATGAGCAGTTCTTC.

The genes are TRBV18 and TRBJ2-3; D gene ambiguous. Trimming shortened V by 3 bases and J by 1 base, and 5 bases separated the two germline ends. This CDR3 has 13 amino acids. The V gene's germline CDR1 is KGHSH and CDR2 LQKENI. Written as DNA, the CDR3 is TGTGCCAGCTCACCCACGGGCACAGATACGCAGTATTTT. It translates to CASSPTGTDTQYF.

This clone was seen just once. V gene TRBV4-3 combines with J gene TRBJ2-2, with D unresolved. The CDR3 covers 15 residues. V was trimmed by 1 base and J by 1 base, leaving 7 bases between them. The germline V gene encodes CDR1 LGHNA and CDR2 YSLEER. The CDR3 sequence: CASSQGLKNTGELFF. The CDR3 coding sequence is TGCGCCAGCAGCCAAGGGTTGAAGAACACCGGGGAGCTGTTTTTT.

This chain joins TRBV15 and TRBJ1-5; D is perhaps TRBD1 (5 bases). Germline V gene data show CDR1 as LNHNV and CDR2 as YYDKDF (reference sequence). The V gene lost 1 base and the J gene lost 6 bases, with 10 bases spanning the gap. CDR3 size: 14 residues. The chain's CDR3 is CATSRAGVGQPQHF. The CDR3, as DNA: TGTGCCACCAGCAGAGCGGGGGTGGGTCAGCCCCAGCATTTT.

CDR3 nucleotides: TGTGCCAGCAGTGAAGTATGGGATACGCAGTATTTT. The encoded protein is CASSEVWDTQYF. V is TRBV2 and J is TRBJ2-3; no clear D. This CDR3 comprises 12 residues. Trimming removed 1 base from V and 6 bases from J, with 5 bases in between. Germline V gives CDR1 SNHLY, CDR2 FYNNEI.

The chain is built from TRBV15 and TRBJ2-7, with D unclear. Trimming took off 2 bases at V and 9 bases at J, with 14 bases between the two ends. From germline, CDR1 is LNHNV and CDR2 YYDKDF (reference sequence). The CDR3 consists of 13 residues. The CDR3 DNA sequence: TGTGCCACCAGCAGACCGACCCTTTTTCGGCAGTACTTC. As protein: CATSRPTLFRQYF.

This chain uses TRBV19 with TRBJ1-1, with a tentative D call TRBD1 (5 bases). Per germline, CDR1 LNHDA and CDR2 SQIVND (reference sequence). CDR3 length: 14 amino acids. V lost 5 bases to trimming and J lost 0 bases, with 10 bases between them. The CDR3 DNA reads TGTGCCAGTAGTCGGGGGGAACTGAACACTGAAGCTTTCTTT. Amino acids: CASSRGELNTEAFF.

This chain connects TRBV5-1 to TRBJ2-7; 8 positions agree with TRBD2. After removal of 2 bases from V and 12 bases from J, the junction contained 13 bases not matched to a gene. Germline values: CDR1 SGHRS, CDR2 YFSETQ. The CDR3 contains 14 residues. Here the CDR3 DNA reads TGCGCCAGCAGCTTTAAGCGGGAGATCCAGAAGGGGTACTTC. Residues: CASSFKREIQKGYF. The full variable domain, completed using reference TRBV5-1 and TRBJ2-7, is KAGVTQTPRYLIKTRGQQVTLSCSPISGHRSVSWYQQTPGQGLQFLFEYFSETQRNKGNFPGRFSGRQFSNSRSEMNVSTLELGDSALYLCASSFKREIQKGYFGPGTRLTVT.

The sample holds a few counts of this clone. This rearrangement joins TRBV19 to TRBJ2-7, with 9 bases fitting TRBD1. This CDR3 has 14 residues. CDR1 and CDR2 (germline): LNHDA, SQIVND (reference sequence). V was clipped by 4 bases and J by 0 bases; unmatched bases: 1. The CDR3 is CASSKGQGSYEQYF. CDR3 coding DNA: TGTGCCAGTAGTAAGGGACAGGGCTCCTACGAGCAGTACTTC.

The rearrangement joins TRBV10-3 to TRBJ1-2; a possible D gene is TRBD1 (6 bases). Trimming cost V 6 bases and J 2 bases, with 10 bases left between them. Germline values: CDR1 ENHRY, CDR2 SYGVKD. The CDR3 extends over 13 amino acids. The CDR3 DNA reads TGTGCCATCAGCAGCGACAGGAACTATGGCTACACCTTC. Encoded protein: CAISSDRNYGYTF.

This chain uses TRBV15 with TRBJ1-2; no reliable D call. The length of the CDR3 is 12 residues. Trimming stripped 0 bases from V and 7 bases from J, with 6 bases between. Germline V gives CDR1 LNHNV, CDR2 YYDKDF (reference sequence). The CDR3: CATSRDLAGYTF. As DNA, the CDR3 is TGTGCCACCAGCAGAGATCTGGCTGGCTACACCTTC.

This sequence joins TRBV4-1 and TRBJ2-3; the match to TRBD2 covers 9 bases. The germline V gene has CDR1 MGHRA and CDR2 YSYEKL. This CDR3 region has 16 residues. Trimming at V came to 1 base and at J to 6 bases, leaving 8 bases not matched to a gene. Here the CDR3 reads CASSQGAGGTMDTQYF. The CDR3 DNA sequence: TGCGCCAGCAGCCAAGGAGCGGGGGGTACGATGGATACGCAGTATTTT.

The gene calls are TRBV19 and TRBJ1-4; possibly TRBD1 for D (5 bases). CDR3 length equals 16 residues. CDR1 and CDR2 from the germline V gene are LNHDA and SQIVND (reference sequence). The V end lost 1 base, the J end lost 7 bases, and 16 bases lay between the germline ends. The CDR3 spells CASSIARPGVGEKLFF. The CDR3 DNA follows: TGTGCCAGTAGTATAGCCCGCCCGGGGGTGGGTGAAAAACTGTTTTTT.

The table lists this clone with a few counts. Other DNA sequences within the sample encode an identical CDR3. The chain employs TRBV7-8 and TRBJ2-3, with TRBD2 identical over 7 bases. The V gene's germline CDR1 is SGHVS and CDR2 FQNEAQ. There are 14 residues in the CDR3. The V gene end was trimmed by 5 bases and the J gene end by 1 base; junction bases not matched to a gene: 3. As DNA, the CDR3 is TGTGCCAGCAGCCCGGGAGGCCGCACAGATACGCAGTATTTT. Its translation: CASSPGGRTDTQYF.

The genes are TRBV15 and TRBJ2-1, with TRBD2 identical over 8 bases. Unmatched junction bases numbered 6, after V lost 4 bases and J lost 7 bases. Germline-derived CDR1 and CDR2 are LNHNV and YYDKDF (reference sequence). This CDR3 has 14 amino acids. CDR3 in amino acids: CATSTRGGLNEQFF. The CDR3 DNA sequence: TGTGCCACCAGCACCCGGGGGGGCCTGAATGAGCAGTTCTTC.

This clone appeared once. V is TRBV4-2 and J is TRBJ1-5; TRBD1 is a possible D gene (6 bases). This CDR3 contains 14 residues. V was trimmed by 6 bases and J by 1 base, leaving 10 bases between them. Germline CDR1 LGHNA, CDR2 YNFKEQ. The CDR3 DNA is TGTGCCAGCAGTAAGGGGGGAAGCAATCAGCCCCAGCATTTT. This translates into CASSKGGSNQPQHF.

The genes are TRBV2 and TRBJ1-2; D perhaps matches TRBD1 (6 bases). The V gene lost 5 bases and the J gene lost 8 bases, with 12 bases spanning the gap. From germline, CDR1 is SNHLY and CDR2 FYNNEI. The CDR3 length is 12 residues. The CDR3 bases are TGTGCCAGCAGTCAGGGGTTGAGGGGCTACACCTTC. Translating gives CASSQGLRGYTF. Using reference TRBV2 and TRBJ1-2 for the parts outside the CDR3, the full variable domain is EPEVTQTPSHQVTQMGQEVILRCVPISNHLYFYWYRQILGQKVEFLVSFYNNEISEKSEIFDDQFSVERPDGSNFTLKIRSTKLEDSAMYFCASSQGLRGYTFGSGTRLTVV.

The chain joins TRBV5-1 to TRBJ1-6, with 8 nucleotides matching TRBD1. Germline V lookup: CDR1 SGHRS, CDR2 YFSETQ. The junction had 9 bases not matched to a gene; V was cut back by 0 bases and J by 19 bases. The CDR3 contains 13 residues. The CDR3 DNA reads TGCGCCAGCAGCTTGGAGGCAGGGGGCCCCCAACACTTT. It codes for CASSLEAGGPQHF.